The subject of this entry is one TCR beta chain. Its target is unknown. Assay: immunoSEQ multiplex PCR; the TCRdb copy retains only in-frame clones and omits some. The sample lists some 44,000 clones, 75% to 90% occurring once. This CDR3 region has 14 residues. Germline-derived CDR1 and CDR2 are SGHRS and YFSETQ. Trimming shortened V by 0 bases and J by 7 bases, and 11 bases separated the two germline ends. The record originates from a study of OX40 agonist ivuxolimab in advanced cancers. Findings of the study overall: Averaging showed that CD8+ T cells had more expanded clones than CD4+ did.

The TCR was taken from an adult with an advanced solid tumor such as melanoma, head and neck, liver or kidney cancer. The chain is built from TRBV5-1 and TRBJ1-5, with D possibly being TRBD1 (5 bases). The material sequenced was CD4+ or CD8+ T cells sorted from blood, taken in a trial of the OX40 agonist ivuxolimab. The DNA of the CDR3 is TGCGCCAGCAGCTTGGACCAGGGTCAACAGCCCCAGCATTTT. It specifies CASSLDQGQQPQHF. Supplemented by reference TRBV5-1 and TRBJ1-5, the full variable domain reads KAGVTQTPRYLIKTRGQQVTLSCSPISGHRSVSWYQQTPGQGLQFLFEYFSETQRNKGNFPGRFSGRQFSNSRSEMNVSTLELGDSALYLCASSLDQGQQPQHFGDGTRLSIL.